These 14 T cell receptor beta chains were all obtained from the same sample, sequenced in a study of PD-L1 blockade in urothelial cancer. Indicated time point: peripheral blood 6 weeks after treatment start. Profiled with immunoSEQ multiplex PCR; TCRdb holds only in-frame clones, not every one. The profile covers 35,000 to 45,000 clones, with about four fifths appearing a single time and around 16% taken by the ten largest. Sequencing was performed on PBMCs, taken around atezolizumab (anti-PD-L1) treatment. These receptors all stem from a man aged 55 to 69 with urothelial cancer.

The chain couples TRBV21-1 to TRBJ1-4; the table's D gene call, TRBD1, was not cross checked with the DNA. TRBV21-1 is designated a pseudogene. The CDR3 totals 16 residues. The CDR3 loop is CASSLQQGATNEKLFF. The CDR3 nucleotides read TGTGCCAGCAGCTTGCAACAAGGGGCAACTAATGAAAAACTGTTTTTT.

This clone was recorded a few times. This rearrangement joins TRBV7-2 to TRBJ1-4, with D unresolved. Germline CDR1 SGHTA, CDR2 FQGNSA. This CDR3 is 14 amino acids long. Trimming removed 5 bases at V and 4 bases at J, with 11 bases between. CDR3 amino acids: CASSPRHGNEKLFF. CDR3 bases: TGTGCCAGCAGCCCCCGACACGGTAATGAAAAACTGTTTTTT.

The chain employs TRBV19 and TRBJ1-1; tentative D call: TRBD1 (5 bases). Germline V gives CDR1 LNHDA, CDR2 SQIVND (reference sequence). The CDR3 contains 13 residues. Trimming left V 6 bases short and J 1 base short, with 9 bases between. The CDR3 spells CASSPTANTEAFF. The CDR3 DNA follows: TGTGCCAGTAGCCCGACAGCGAACACTGAAGCTTTCTTT. The whole variable domain, filled in from reference TRBV19 and TRBJ1-1, reads DGGITQSPKYLFRKEGQNVTLSCEQNLNHDAMYWYRQDPGQGLRLIYYSQIVNDFQKGDIAEGYSVSREKKESFPLTVTSAQKNPTAFYLCASSPTANTEAFFGQGTRLTVV.

J is TRBJ2-7 and V is TRBV9; 10 nucleotides match TRBD2. Germline assignment: CDR1 SGDLS and CDR2 YYNGEE. CDR3 length: 15 amino acids. V was clipped by 0 bases and J by 4 bases; unmatched bases: 4. The CDR3, as DNA: TGTGCCAGCAGCGTAGAAGCTAGCGGGGGATACGAGCAGTACTTC. This encodes CASSVEASGGYEQYF.

The chain joins TRBV9 to TRBJ1-1; 7 bases match TRBD1. The CDR3 length is 15 residues. Germline loops: CDR1 SGDLS, CDR2 YYNGEE. Germline trimming cut 0 bases from V and 2 bases from J; bases unmatched to any gene: 4. The CDR3 nucleotides read TGTGCCAGCAGCGTAGAAGCAGGGGGTAACACTGAAGCTTTCTTT. As protein: CASSVEAGGNTEAFF.

The chain combines TRBV29-1 with TRBJ1-1; 8 bases line up with TRBD1. The germline V gene encodes CDR1 SQVTM and CDR2 ANQGSEA. The CDR3 has 14 residues. V gave up 5 bases and J gave up 0 bases; unmatched junction bases: 5. In DNA form, the CDR3 reads TGCAGCGTTCATGACAGGGGCATGAACACTGAAGCTTTCTTT. Its translation is CSVHDRGMNTEAFF. Supplemented by reference TRBV29-1 and TRBJ1-1, the full variable domain reads SAVISQKPSRDICQRGTSLTIQCQVDSQVTMMFWYRQQPGQSLTLIATANQGSEATYESGFVIDKFPISRPNLTFSTLTVSNMSPEDSSIYLCSVHDRGMNTEAFFGQGTRLTVV.

This chain links TRBV29-1 with TRBJ2-7; 9 bases match TRBD2. Germline CDR1 is SQVTM and CDR2 is ANQGSEA. Unmatched junction bases numbered 4, after V lost 6 bases and J lost 1 base. The CDR3 is 13 amino acids. This chain's CDR3 is CSVLAGRSYEQYF. The DNA of the CDR3 is TGCAGCGTCCTAGCGGGGAGATCCTACGAGCAGTACTTC.

The rearrangement uses TRBV28 and TRBJ1-5; no firm D call. V was clipped by 4 bases and J by 12 bases, with 10 bases between them. The CDR3 is 11 residues long. Germline V gene data show CDR1 as MDHEN and CDR2 as SYDVKM. The CDR3 region has the DNA TGTGCCAGCAGTTGGTTAGGACTCCAGCATTTT. Its protein product is CASSWLGLQHF.

V and J are TRBV4-1 and TRBJ1-3, with TRBD1 matching 7 bases. Germline lookup yields CDR1 MGHRA and CDR2 YSYEKL. J lost 8 bases, V lost 0 bases, and 19 bases had no gene match. This CDR3 comprises 19 residues. This CDR3 is CASSQDLQLRDRRRDTIYF. DNA of the CDR3: TGCGCCAGCAGCCAAGATCTTCAGTTAAGGGACAGACGACGAGACACCATATATTTT.

This rearrangement joins TRBV5-6 to TRBJ2-1; possibly TRBD2 for D (6 bases). The V gene's germline CDR1 is SGHDT and CDR2 YYEEEE. CDR3 size: 15 residues. Trimming pared 1 base from V and 2 bases from J, leaving 10 bases between. CDR3 in amino acids: CASSLKGGAYNEQFF. Here the CDR3 DNA reads TGTGCCAGCAGCTTGAAGGGAGGCGCCTACAATGAGCAGTTCTTC.

The CDR3 sequence: CASSLLSGSNTGELFF. DNA for the CDR3: TGTGCCAGCAGCTTGTTATCCGGGAGCAACACCGGGGAGCTGTTTTTT. V is TRBV5-5 and J is TRBJ2-2, with a tentative D call TRBD2 (6 bases). The CDR3 sequence is 16 residues long. The V and J ends lost 1 base and 2 bases respectively, with 12 bases between them. Germline CDR1 and CDR2: SGHKS and YYEKEE (reference sequence).

This chain links TRBV2 with TRBJ2-7; tentative D call: TRBD2 (6 bases). Deletions cut 4 bases from V and 5 bases from J, with 12 bases between. Looked up from germline, CDR1 is SNHLY and CDR2 is FYNNEI. This CDR3 has 13 amino acids. CDR3 in amino acids: CASSAARGNEQYF. For the CDR3, the DNA is TGTGCCAGCAGTGCTGCGCGCGGGAACGAGCAGTACTTC.

The chain links TRBV6-5 to TRBJ2-2; D call uncertain. The V and J ends lost 0 bases and 6 bases respectively, with 5 bases between them. There are 13 residues in the CDR3. Germline-derived CDR1 and CDR2 are MNHEY and SVGAGI. The CDR3 sequence: CASSYSQAGELFF. Here the CDR3 DNA reads TGTGCCAGCAGTTACTCCCAGGCCGGGGAGCTGTTTTTT.

The genes are TRBV19 and TRBJ1-4; a weak D match, TRBD1 (5 bases). Germline V gene data show CDR1 as LNHDA and CDR2 as SQIVND (reference sequence). The CDR3 is 19 residues long. Trimming pared 3 bases from V and 7 bases from J, leaving 27 bases between. In DNA, the CDR3 is TGTGCCAGTAGTATGGGACTCTTCCGGGCCCTAGGGAGGGGTGAAAAACTGTTTTTT. This codes for CASSMGLFRALGRGEKLFF.